One sample yielded the 27 T cell receptor beta chains listed below, sequenced in a study of neoadjuvant nivolumab and ipilimumab in lung cancer. This table comes from immunoSEQ multiplex PCR, and its TCRdb copy is limited to in-frame clones, with some not included. The data hold fewer than 40,000 clones, with more than 85% observed a single time. Sequencing was performed on peripheral blood, taken after neoadjuvant nivolumab, alone or with ipilimumab, at or shortly before surgery. Every receptor here comes from an adult with non-small cell lung cancer.

The genes are TRBV5-1 and TRBJ2-3, with 8 bases aligning to TRBD2. From germline, CDR1 is SGHRS and CDR2 YFSETQ. V was clipped by 8 bases and J by 4 bases; unmatched bases: 12. This CDR3 is built from 15 residues. The CDR3 reads CASQLGRAGADTQYF. CDR3 nucleotides: TGCGCCAGTCAGCTTGGTCGAGCGGGAGCAGATACGCAGTATTTT.

The chain links TRBV7-9 to TRBJ2-7; D is tentatively TRBD1 or TRBD2 (5 bases each). V lost 8 bases and J lost 1, with 9 bases in between. Germline-derived CDR1 and CDR2 are SEHNR and FQNEAQ (reference sequence). CDR3 length equals 12 residues. The CDR3 nucleotides are TGTGCCAGCGGGGACGGATCCTACGAGCAGTACTTC. It codes for CASGDGSYEQYF.

The gene calls are TRBV2 and TRBJ2-4, with a tentative D call TRBD1 (6 bases). Germline V gives CDR1 SNHLY, CDR2 FYNNEI. This CDR3 is 13 amino acids long. Trimming left V 2 bases short and J 4 bases short, with 6 bases between. CDR3 bases: TGTGCCAGCAGTGAAAGGGGGAAAAACATTCAGTACTTC. This translates into CASSERGKNIQYF.

The chain couples TRBV5-1 to TRBJ2-2; TRBD2 matches 9 bases. This CDR3 comprises 17 residues. V lost 6 bases, J lost 1 base, and 10 bases stayed unmatched. The germline V gene encodes CDR1 SGHRS and CDR2 YFSETQ. The CDR3 DNA is TGCGCCAGCACCCCCGGCGGGGGGGCGCAGAACACCGGGGAGCTGTTTTTT. This encodes CASTPGGGAQNTGELFF. The whole variable domain, remainder taken from reference TRBV5-1 and TRBJ2-2, is KAGVTQTPRYLIKTRGQQVTLSCSPISGHRSVSWYQQTPGQGLQFLFEYFSETQRNKGNFPGRFSGRQFSNSRSEMNVSTLELGDSALYLCASTPGGGAQNTGELFFGEGSRLTVL.

The CDR3, as DNA: TGCGCCAGCCGCCTCCCTACGAACACCGGGGAGCTGTTTTTT. It yields the protein CASRLPTNTGELFF. The V and J genes are TRBV5-1 and TRBJ2-2; no clear D. The CDR3 runs 14 residues. The germline V and J ends were trimmed by 7 bases and 0 bases, with 10 bases remaining between them. Germline values: CDR1 SGHRS, CDR2 YFSETQ.

V is TRBV19 and J is TRBJ2-5; TRBD2 aligns across 10 bases. The length of the CDR3 is 18 residues. CDR1 is LNHDA and CDR2 is SQIVND in the germline V gene (reference sequence). Trimming at V came to 4 bases and at J to 4 bases, leaving 15 bases not matched to a gene. The DNA of the CDR3 is TGTGCCAGTAGTACCCTTTCCCCAAGCGGGAGGGCCGGAGAGACCCAGTACTTC. Translated: CASSTLSPSGRAGETQYF.

CDR3 in amino acids: CASSPPNGAGTEQYF. Written as DNA, the CDR3 is TGTGCCAGCTCACCACCGAACGGTGCCGGGACCGAGCAGTACTTC. V gene TRBV18 combines with J gene TRBJ2-7; D may be TRBD1 or TRBD2 (5 bases each). Germline CDR1 reads KGHSH; CDR2 reads LQKENI. The CDR3 totals 15 residues. The V and J ends lost 0 bases and 6 bases respectively, with 15 bases between them.

V usage is TRBV7-3 and J usage is TRBJ2-2, with D tentatively TRBD1 (6 bases). Trimming left V 5 bases short and J 10 bases short, with 17 bases between. The CDR3 runs to 14 residues. Per the germline V gene, CDR1 is SGHTA and CDR2 is FQGTGA. The CDR3 reads CASSPYGTREELFF. CDR3 DNA: TGTGCCAGCAGCCCGTACGGGACACGGGAGGAGCTGTTTTTT.

This chain links TRBV4-1 with TRBJ2-6, with D uncertain. Germline CDR1 and CDR2: MGHRA and YSYEKL. The CDR3 is made up of 14 amino acids. Trimming took off 0 bases at V and 10 bases at J, with 10 bases between the two ends. The CDR3 reads CASSQDGRYNVLTF. CDR3 bases: TGCGCCAGCAGCCAAGATGGGCGGTATAACGTCCTGACTTTC.

This sequence joins TRBV2 and TRBJ2-1, with TRBD2 identical over 9 bases. From germline, CDR1 is SNHLY and CDR2 FYNNEI. The V segment lost 7 bases and the J segment 4 bases; nucleotides outside the gene matches: 5. The CDR3 extends over 14 amino acids. The CDR3 sequence: CASKAGGPYNEQFF. Here the CDR3 DNA reads TGTGCCAGCAAAGCGGGAGGCCCTTACAATGAGCAGTTCTTC.

V usage is TRBV25-1 and J usage is TRBJ2-7; D remains unclear. The CDR3 spans 14 residues. From germline, CDR1 is MGHDK and CDR2 SYGVNS. Trimming stripped 0 bases from V and 4 bases from J, with 10 bases between. This CDR3 is CASSEYLGSYEQYF. The CDR3 DNA is TGTGCCAGCAGTGAATATCTGGGTTCGTACGAGCAGTACTTC.

The V call is TRBV6-5, the J call TRBJ1-3; a possible D gene is TRBD1 (5 bases). The germline gives CDR1 MNHEY, CDR2 SVGAGI. V lost 6 bases to trimming and J lost 4 bases, with 13 bases between them. The CDR3 spans 14 residues. Here the CDR3 DNA reads TGTGCCAGCAGGTTAGGGGCGGGAGGAAACACCATATATTTT. Translated: CASRLGAGGNTIYF.

The rearrangement joins TRBV14 to TRBJ1-4; D uncertain. The CDR3 runs to 14 residues. V dropped 4 bases and J dropped 4 bases, with 10 bases sitting between them. CDR1 and CDR2 (germline): SGHDN, FVKESK. CDR3 sequence reads: CASSLRNVNEKLFF. In DNA, the CDR3 is TGTGCCAGCAGCCTTCGGAATGTTAATGAAAAACTGTTTTTT.

V usage is TRBV28 and J usage is TRBJ2-7; D remains ambiguous. CDR3 length equals 14 residues. Trimming took off 4 bases at V and 3 bases at J, with 13 bases between the two ends. The germline V gene has CDR1 MDHEN and CDR2 SYDVKM. Here the CDR3 DNA reads TGTGCCAGCAGTTGGGCCGGGCCAAACTACGAGCAGTACTTC. It is translated as CASSWAGPNYEQYF. Full variable domain (rest looked up from reference TRBV28 and TRBJ2-7): DVKVTQSSRYLVKRTGEKVFLECVQDMDHENMFWYRQDPGLGLRLIYFSYDVKMKEKGDIPEGYSVSREKKERFSLILESASTNQTSMYLCASSWAGPNYEQYFGPGTRLTVT.

The chain recombines TRBV5-1 with TRBJ1-1, with unresolved D. CDR3 length: 14 residues. The V gene's germline CDR1 is SGHRS and CDR2 YFSETQ. The V end was cut by 2 bases, the J end by 1 base, with 9 bases between. CDR3 loop: CASSFGPRNTEAFF. The CDR3, as DNA: TGCGCCAGCAGCTTCGGTCCTAGGAACACTGAAGCTTTCTTT. Based on the CDR3 plus reference TRBV5-1 and TRBJ1-1, the full variable domain is KAGVTQTPRYLIKTRGQQVTLSCSPISGHRSVSWYQQTPGQGLQFLFEYFSETQRNKGNFPGRFSGRQFSNSRSEMNVSTLELGDSALYLCASSFGPRNTEAFFGQGTRLTVV.

The chain recombines TRBV5-4 with TRBJ2-7; D is ambiguous. The germline V gene has CDR1 SGHNT and CDR2 YYREEE (reference sequence). V lost 0 bases to trimming and J lost 0 bases, with 19 bases between them. The CDR3 spans 18 residues. The CDR3 region has the DNA TGTGCCAGCAGCTTGGCCCCTAGGTACCGACCGAGCTCCTACGAGCAGTACTTC. Protein product: CASSLAPRYRPSSYEQYF.

V and J are TRBV5-4 and TRBJ2-5; D ambiguous. The CDR3 runs to 13 residues. V lost 1 base, J lost 2 bases, and 6 bases lay in between. Germline CDR1 is SGHNT and CDR2 is YYREEE (reference sequence). The CDR3 spells CASSLKGQETQYF. CDR3 nucleotides: TGTGCCAGCAGCTTGAAAGGGCAAGAGACCCAGTACTTC.

The V call is TRBV5-1, the J call TRBJ2-7; D unresolved. The V end was cut by 4 bases, the J end by 1 base, with 15 bases between. The CDR3 loop spans 15 amino acids. Germline V CDR1 and CDR2: SGHRS, YFSETQ. CDR3 region: CASSPAPGRSYEQYF. CDR3 DNA: TGCGCCAGCAGCCCGGCCCCGGGCAGATCCTACGAGCAGTACTTC.

Only one count was recorded for this clone. CDR3 in amino acids: CASSLGLSVGPQFF. The CDR3 DNA sequence: TGTGCCAGCAGCTTAGGGCTTTCTGTGGGCCCACAGTTCTTC. This chain connects TRBV7-8 to TRBJ2-1; D uncertain. In germline, CDR1 is SGHVS, CDR2 FQNEAQ. V was clipped by 1 base and J by 13 bases, with 17 bases between them. CDR3 length: 14 amino acids.

In this sample, this clone turned up once. The rearrangement uses TRBV6-1 and TRBJ1-5; D is undetermined. This CDR3 region has 14 residues. The ends were cut back, 0 bases at V and 7 bases at J, with 10 bases in the middle. CDR1 is MNHNS, CDR2 SASEGT, per germline. The CDR3 loop reads CASSEARPPQPQHF. CDR3 coding DNA: TGTGCCAGCAGTGAAGCTCGCCCACCCCAGCCCCAGCATTTT.

The genes are TRBV18 and TRBJ2-5, with 8 bases fitting TRBD1. CDR1 is KGHSH and CDR2 is LQKENI in the germline V gene. The CDR3 is made up of 16 amino acids. The V segment lost 0 bases and the J segment 1 base; nucleotides outside the gene matches: 4. The CDR3 here is CASSPPNRGFQETQYF. CDR3 bases: TGTGCCAGCTCACCACCGAACAGGGGGTTCCAAGAGACCCAGTACTTC. Together with reference TRBV18 and TRBJ2-5, the CDR3 gives the full variable domain: NAGVMQNPRHLVRRRGQEARLRCSPMKGHSHVYWYRQLPEEGLKFMVYLQKENIIDESGMPKERFSAEFPKEGPSILRIQQVVRGDSAAYFCASSPPNRGFQETQYFGPGTRLLVL.

The sample holds a few counts of this clone. The J gene is TRBJ2-1, the V gene TRBV27, with TRBD2 matching over 14 bases. CDR1 MNHEY and CDR2 SMNVEV come from the germline V gene (reference sequence). CDR3 length equals 17 residues. V lost 2 bases to trimming and J lost 10 bases; unmatched junction nucleotides: 10. The CDR3 spells CASSLSVGTSGSGEQFF. In DNA, the CDR3 is TGTGCCAGCAGTTTAAGTGTTGGGACTAGCGGGAGCGGGGAGCAGTTCTTC.

The chain has TRBV5-1 and TRBJ2-3; 13 nucleotides align to TRBD2. The CDR3 is 17 amino acids. Trimming removed 4 bases from V and 1 base from J; junction bases left unmatched: 6. Germline lookup yields CDR1 SGHRS and CDR2 YFSETQ. The DNA of the CDR3 is TGCGCCAGCAGCCCCAGGACTAGCGGGAGAGGCACAGATACGCAGTATTTT. It specifies CASSPRTSGRGTDTQYF. The full variable domain, its missing parts supplied by reference TRBV5-1 and TRBJ2-3, is KAGVTQTPRYLIKTRGQQVTLSCSPISGHRSVSWYQQTPGQGLQFLFEYFSETQRNKGNFPGRFSGRQFSNSRSEMNVSTLELGDSALYLCASSPRTSGRGTDTQYFGPGTRLTVL.

V gene TRBV7-3 combines with J gene TRBJ2-3; 8 bases match TRBD1. V trimming: 5 bases; J trimming: 5 bases; junction bases outside the gene matches: 9. CDR3 length: 15 amino acids. Germline CDR1 and CDR2: SGHTA and FQGTGA. The CDR3, as DNA: TGTGCCAGCAGCCTCGGACAGGGATCGGAAGATACGCAGTATTTT. It is translated as CASSLGQGSEDTQYF.

This sequence joins TRBV5-4 and TRBJ2-1; D is unresolved. CDR3 length: 13 amino acids. Germline CDR1 and CDR2: SGHNT and YYREEE (reference sequence). The V gene lost 4 bases and the J gene lost 6 bases, with 11 bases spanning the gap. The CDR3 DNA sequence: TGTGCCAGCAGCCCACCCTGGGGCAATGAGCAGTTCTTC. This translates into CASSPPWGNEQFF.

This clone was found once. This chain connects TRBV9 to TRBJ1-1, with a possible D match to TRBD1 (6 bases). Germline assignment: CDR1 SGDLS and CDR2 YYNGEE. Trimming stripped 4 bases from V and 6 bases from J, with 16 bases between. The CDR3 length is 14 residues. CDR3 nucleotides: TGTGCCAGCAGCCCCTCCACGGACAGAGCTGAAGCTTTCTTT. Residues: CASSPSTDRAEAFF. The full variable domain, in which reference TRBV9 and TRBJ1-1 provide the parts outside the CDR3, is DSGVTQTPKHLITATGQRVTLRCSPRSGDLSVYWYQQSLDQGLQFLIQYYNGEERAKGNILERFSAQQFPDLHSELNLSSLELGDSALYFCASSPSTDRAEAFFGQGTRLTVV.

The chain employs TRBV5-6 and TRBJ2-3; the match to TRBD1 covers 8 bases. The germline V gene has CDR1 SGHDT and CDR2 YYEEEE. The V segment lost 4 bases and the J segment 3 bases; nucleotides outside the gene matches: 7. The CDR3 has 15 residues. This CDR3 reads CASSQDRVKTDTQYF. DNA of the CDR3: TGTGCCAGCAGCCAGGACAGGGTCAAAACAGATACGCAGTATTTT.